Presented here are 30 T cell receptor beta chains from one specimen sequenced in a study of T cell changes during pregnancy in multiple sclerosis. TCRdb keeps only in-frame clones here, not all; method: immunoSEQ multiplex PCR. The sample yields more than 50,000 clones, 89% seen once. The sample in question was peripheral blood, obtained in the first trimester of pregnancy. Receptors were obtained from a female donor with multiple sclerosis, enrolled in a pregnancy study.

The chain couples TRBV11-2 to TRBJ1-2; D is perhaps TRBD1 (5 bases). The CDR3 consists of 15 residues. Germline lookup yields CDR1 SGHAT and CDR2 FQNNGV. V lost 6 bases and J 4 bases, leaving 18 bases between the germline ends. In DNA, the CDR3 is TGTGCCAGCAGTTTTTGGAGGGGCACCCCCTATGGCTACACCTTC. Translating gives CASSFWRGTPYGYTF.

Only one count was recorded for this clone. This sequence joins TRBV18 and TRBJ2-5; 9 bases are a match to TRBD1. Germline trimming cut 4 bases from V and 2 bases from J; bases unmatched to any gene: 2. CDR3 size: 14 residues. CDR1 and CDR2 (germline): KGHSH, LQKENI. The CDR3 DNA is TGTGCCAGCTCACGAGACAGGGGGCAAGAGACCCAGTACTTC. As protein: CASSRDRGQETQYF. The variable domain in full, with the rest retrieved from reference TRBV18 and TRBJ2-5, is NAGVMQNPRHLVRRRGQEARLRCSPMKGHSHVYWYRQLPEEGLKFMVYLQKENIIDESGMPKERFSAEFPKEGPSILRIQQVVRGDSAAYFCASSRDRGQETQYFGPGTRLLVL.

This clone turned up a few times. The V call is TRBV5-6, the J call TRBJ2-3, with TRBD1 identical over 10 bases. CDR1 SGHDT and CDR2 YYEEEE come from the germline V gene. The CDR3 runs 16 residues. V lost 1 base to trimming and J lost 4 bases; unmatched junction nucleotides: 6. The CDR3 sequence is CASSLRGGQGSDTQYF. In DNA, the CDR3 is TGTGCCAGCAGCTTGAGGGGGGGACAGGGGTCAGATACGCAGTATTTT.

V usage is TRBV5-4 and J usage is TRBJ2-5, with D unclear. Trimming left V 3 bases short and J 0 bases short, with 9 bases between. This CDR3 region has 14 residues. CDR1 is SGHNT, CDR2 YYREEE, per germline (reference sequence). As DNA, the CDR3 is TGTGCCAGCAGCTCCCCTAGGAACCAAGAGACCCAGTACTTC. The encoded protein is CASSSPRNQETQYF.

V usage is TRBV7-3 and J usage is TRBJ1-2; tentative D call: TRBD1 (5 bases). Trimming stripped 5 bases from V and 8 bases from J, with 18 bases between. The CDR3 totals 14 residues. Per the germline V gene, CDR1 is SGHTA and CDR2 is FQGTGA. The DNA of the CDR3 is TGTGCCAGCAGCCAAGACAGTAACCCCTTCGGCTACACCTTC. This sequence encodes CASSQDSNPFGYTF. The variable domain in full, completed from reference TRBV7-3 and TRBJ1-2, reads GAGVSQTPSNKVTEKGKYVELRCDPISGHTALYWYRQSLGQGPEFLIYFQGTGAADDSGLPNDRFFAVRPEGSVSTLKIQRTERGDSAVYLCASSQDSNPFGYTFGSGTRLTVV.

The rearrangement links TRBV9 to TRBJ1-1; 9 bases align to TRBD1. CDR3 length equals 15 residues. The trim removed 4 bases at V and 3 bases at J, leaving 7 bases unmatched. From germline, CDR1 is SGDLS and CDR2 YYNGEE. This CDR3 reads CASSLSDRGDTEAFF. The CDR3 nucleotides read TGTGCCAGCAGCCTATCCGACAGGGGGGACACTGAAGCTTTCTTT.

The genes are TRBV7-9 and TRBJ2-2; perhaps TRBD2 as D (6 bases). The CDR3 spans 14 residues. Germline V gene sequence: CDR1 SEHNR, CDR2 FQNEAQ (reference sequence). The V and J ends lost 5 bases and 7 bases respectively, with 14 bases between them. CDR3 residues: CASSPGVGGGELFF. The CDR3 DNA sequence: TGTGCCAGCAGCCCCGGCGTGGGAGGCGGGGAGCTGTTTTTT.

This clone was found a few times. The rearrangement joins TRBV27 to TRBJ1-2, with 7 nucleotides matching TRBD1. V trimming: 2 bases; J trimming: 8 bases; junction bases outside the gene matches: 8. Germline CDR1 MNHEY, CDR2 SMNVEV (reference sequence). This CDR3 is built from 14 residues. The CDR3 DNA reads TGTGCCAGCAGTTTAGGCGGAGGGGGCGAAGGCTACACCTTC. This translates into CASSLGGGGEGYTF.

This clone was recorded once. The chain carries TRBV11-2 and TRBJ2-1; 9 bases map to TRBD2. The germline CDR1 and CDR2 sequences are SGHAT and FQNNGV. Trimming cost V 3 bases and J 6 bases; bases outside gene matches: 6. The CDR3 consists of 15 residues. As DNA, the CDR3 is TGTGCCAGCAGCTTGACATGGCGGGAGGGCAATGAGCAGTTCTTC. Protein: CASSLTWREGNEQFF.

This clone came up once. V usage is TRBV5-5 and J usage is TRBJ2-7; possible D gene TRBD1, 5 bases. Germline lookup yields CDR1 SGHKS and CDR2 YYEKEE (reference sequence). CDR3 size: 12 residues. Between the trimmed V and J ends, which lost 6 bases and 5 bases, there was a span of 12 bases. In nucleotides, the CDR3 is TGTGCCAGCATCGGGTTCAGGGACGAGCAGTACTTC. Protein product: CASIGFRDEQYF.

The CDR3 coding sequence is TGCGCCAGCGGACGCGGGACAGATAATTCACCCCTCCACTTT. Translation: CASGRGTDNSPLHF. This sequence joins TRBV5-1 and TRBJ1-6; 7 bases agree with TRBD1. Germline assignment: CDR1 SGHRS and CDR2 YFSETQ. J lost 5 bases, V lost 7 bases, and 6 bases had no gene match. The CDR3 runs 14 residues.

The genes are TRBV5-6 and TRBJ1-2, with D uncertain. Per the germline V gene, CDR1 is SGHDT and CDR2 is YYEEEE. The germline V and J ends were trimmed by 0 bases and 4 bases, with 10 bases remaining between them. The CDR3 runs to 14 residues. The CDR3 DNA reads TGTGCCAGCAGCTTGGGCAGTGAAATCTATGGCTACACCTTC. This sequence encodes CASSLGSEIYGYTF.

The V call is TRBV10-1, the J call TRBJ1-2; 8 bases match TRBD1. In germline, CDR1 is WNHNN, CDR2 SYGVQD (reference sequence). V lost 6 bases and J lost 0; bases outside the gene matches: 6. This CDR3 is built from 15 residues. The CDR3 nucleotides read TGCGCCAGCAGCCGGGACAGGCAGACTAACTATGGCTACACCTTC. It specifies CASSRDRQTNYGYTF.

The J gene is TRBJ1-3, the V gene TRBV19; weak D call: TRBD1 (5 bases). Trimming shortened V by 10 bases and J by 4 bases, and 20 bases separated the two germline ends. Germline CDR1 LNHDA, CDR2 SQIVND (reference sequence). The CDR3 sequence is 15 residues long. The CDR3 nucleotides read TGTGCCACCAACCGTGCAGGGTACCAAGGAAACACCATATATTTT. This gives the protein CATNRAGYQGNTIYF.

The rearrangement joins TRBV7-9 to TRBJ2-1; D perhaps matches TRBD1 (5 bases). CDR3 length: 14 amino acids. Trimming removed 5 bases from V and 7 bases from J, with 15 bases in between. Germline CDR1 is SEHNR and CDR2 is FQNEAQ (reference sequence). This CDR3 is CASSPEGKGNEQFF. CDR3 DNA sequence: TGTGCCAGCAGCCCTGAAGGGAAGGGGAATGAGCAGTTCTTC.

Only one count was recorded for this clone. The V call is TRBV10-3, the J call TRBJ1-1; D unclear. V lost 7 bases and J 3 bases, leaving 15 bases between the germline ends. Germline V gene sequence: CDR1 ENHRY, CDR2 SYGVKD. CDR3 length: 14 amino acids. Written as DNA, the CDR3 is TGTGCCATCATTCTCCATCGCGAGGACACTGAAGCTTTCTTT. It yields the protein CAIILHREDTEAFF.

V is TRBV7-8 and J is TRBJ1-4; 9 positions agree with TRBD1. The V and J ends lost 5 bases and 8 bases, in that order; junction bases with no gene match: 27. Germline V lookup: CDR1 SGHVS, CDR2 FQNEAQ. This CDR3 has 21 amino acids. The CDR3 nucleotides read TGTGCCAGCAGCCTTCGACAGTTCCCCGGGACAGGGAATTGGTTGGGGGAAAAACTGTTTTTT. It encodes CASSLRQFPGTGNWLGEKLFF.

J is TRBJ1-5 and V is TRBV10-3; perhaps TRBD1 as D (6 bases). This CDR3 spans 13 amino acids. The germline V gene encodes CDR1 ENHRY and CDR2 SYGVKD. V dropped 5 bases and J dropped 5 bases, with 10 bases sitting between them. CDR3: CAISSGAHQPQHF. CDR3 bases: TGTGCCATCAGTTCAGGGGCCCATCAGCCCCAGCATTTT.

The V and J genes are TRBV9 and TRBJ2-1; 8 bases match TRBD2. The CDR3 has 13 residues. J lost 8 bases, V lost 4 bases, and 5 bases had no gene match. The germline V gene has CDR1 SGDLS and CDR2 YYNGEE. CDR3 nucleotides: TGTGCCAGCAGCCTAGGACTAGCCTATGAGCAGTTCTTC. Translation gives CASSLGLAYEQFF.

V is TRBV7-4 and J is TRBJ2-7; D is possibly TRBD1 (6 bases). Looked up from germline, CDR1 is SGHVT and CDR2 is SQSDAQ. V dropped 5 bases and J dropped 0 bases, with 14 bases sitting between them. The CDR3 runs to 15 residues. Written as DNA, the CDR3 is TGTGCCAGCAGCCCTCACAGGGTCAGCTCCTACGAGCAGTACTTC. Translated, it gives CASSPHRVSSYEQYF.

This clone came up once. The chain employs TRBV13 and TRBJ1-1, with TRBD1 identical over 8 bases. The germline V gene encodes CDR1 PRHDT and CDR2 FYEKMQ (reference sequence). J was trimmed by 6 bases and V by 2 bases; bases with no gene match: 8. The CDR3 length is 15 residues. The CDR3 sequence is CASSLSDRGRPEAFF. The CDR3 DNA is TGTGCCAGCAGCTTATCTGACAGGGGCCGTCCTGAAGCTTTCTTT.

The J gene is TRBJ2-5, the V gene TRBV11-2; 10 positions match TRBD2. The CDR3 covers 16 residues. The germline V gene has CDR1 SGHAT and CDR2 FQNNGV. Germline trimming cut 7 bases from V and 4 bases from J; bases unmatched to any gene: 12. The CDR3 DNA reads TGTGCCAGCATCGAGGGGGGAGCGGGGGGGCGAGAGACCCAGTACTTC. Its protein is CASIEGGAGGRETQYF.

The genes are TRBV18 and TRBJ2-4; TRBD2 is a possible D gene (5 bases). The CDR3 spans 13 residues. Germline values: CDR1 KGHSH, CDR2 LQKENI. Trimming left V 6 bases short and J 8 bases short, with 14 bases between. For the CDR3, the DNA is TGTGCCAGCTCGGCCGGTAGCGTACACATTCAGTACTTC. It is translated as CASSAGSVHIQYF.

This clone was seen only a few times. The rearrangement joins TRBV10-1 to TRBJ1-4, with TRBD1 as a possible D gene (5 bases). The germline V and J ends were trimmed by 4 bases and 16 bases, with 16 bases remaining between them. The CDR3 covers 12 residues. CDR1 WNHNN and CDR2 SYGVQD come from the germline V gene (reference sequence). This CDR3 reads CASSAAGPGPFF. The CDR3 region has the DNA TGCGCCAGCAGTGCGGCGGGGCCTGGTCCGTTTTTT.

V and J are TRBV7-2 and TRBJ1-4, with a possible D match to TRBD1 (6 bases). Germline V gene data show CDR1 as SGHTA and CDR2 as FQGNSA. This CDR3 region has 16 residues. V dropped 5 bases and J dropped 8 bases, with 21 bases sitting between them. CDR3 nucleotide sequence: TGTGCCAGCAGCCGAGCGACAGGCCTACTTGCAGAAAAACTGTTTTTT. Residues: CASSRATGLLAEKLFF.

DNA for the CDR3: TGTGCCATCAAAAACACTAGCGGGAGGCTCCACGAGCAGTACTTC. Translation: CAIKNTSGRLHEQYF. The chain carries TRBV10-3 and TRBJ2-7; 12 bases map to TRBD2. V shed 7 bases, J shed 5 bases, and the junction held 9 bases outside the gene matches. CDR1 is ENHRY, CDR2 SYGVKD, per germline. The CDR3 sequence is 15 residues long.

There are a few counts of this clone. The chain joins TRBV18 to TRBJ1-1; the match to TRBD1 covers 7 bases. CDR1 and CDR2 (germline): KGHSH, LQKENI. The trim removed 2 bases at V and 7 bases at J, leaving 4 bases unmatched. The CDR3 length is 13 residues. CDR3 protein: CASSPDRQGEAFF. As DNA, the CDR3 is TGTGCCAGCTCACCAGACCGACAGGGTGAAGCTTTCTTT.

The chain couples TRBV30 to TRBJ2-1, with 12 bases that match TRBD2. Unmatched junction bases numbered 11, after V lost 4 bases and J lost 4 bases. Germline values: CDR1 GTSNPN, CDR2 SVGIG (reference sequence). This CDR3 spans 17 amino acids. The CDR3 DNA is TGTGCCTGGACGAGAGCTAGCGGGGGGGGGCTTTACAATGAGCAGTTCTTC. This encodes CAWTRASGGGLYNEQFF.

The chain carries TRBV7-7 and TRBJ2-5, with D unclear. The CDR3 length is 14 residues. The germline gives CDR1 SSHAT, CDR2 FNYEAQ (reference sequence). The V and J ends lost 3 bases and 2 bases respectively, with 10 bases between them. The CDR3 protein is CASSLMARQETQYF. In DNA, the CDR3 is TGTGCCAGCAGCTTGATGGCCAGACAAGAGACCCAGTACTTC. Full variable domain (outside the CDR3, taken from reference TRBV7-7 and TRBJ2-5): GAGVSQSPRYKVTKRGQDVTLRCDPISSHATLYWYQQALGQGPEFLTYFNYEAQPDKSGLPSDRFSAERPEGSISTLTIQRTEQRDSAMYRCASSLMARQETQYFGPGTRLLVL.

V gene TRBV4-3 combines with J gene TRBJ2-5; TRBD2 is a possible D gene (6 bases). The CDR3 runs to 13 residues. The V end was cut by 3 bases, the J end by 3 bases, with 8 bases between. In germline, CDR1 is LGHNA, CDR2 YSLEER. DNA of the CDR3: TGCGCCAGCAGCCACCGGAGGGAAGAGACCCAGTACTTC. Its protein is CASSHRREETQYF.